This T cell receptor (beta chain) came from a study of blood T cells in healthy people across ages (dated by TCRdb to between 2015 and 2016). Regarding the study in general: In model experiments, roughly one uniquely barcoded TCR beta cDNA molecule per two T cells was captured by template switching. Donors of different ages were randomly distributed across sequencing lanes to avoid experimental bias. The donors were split into four age groups: young (average around 15 years), middle-aged (over 35), aged (62) and long-lived (roughly 86). The study measured age-related changes in TCR beta repertoire diversity using deep sequencing normalized with unique cDNA molecular identifiers. Using the same blood draw, the study looked at two additional independent replicas of 1 million unique cDNA reads for two donors, one aged 18 to 30 and the other aged 80 or older.

General findings and caveats noted by the study authors: Since profiling was done on bulk unsorted PBMCs, naive and antigen-experienced compartments could not be conclusively compared. Observed TCR beta diversity per million T cells fell roughly linearly with age, and a significant reduction was already apparent by age around 40. There was a strong correlation between observed TCR beta diversity and the percentage of naive T cells measured by flow cytometry. Compared with the aged group, more naive CD4+ T cells, fewer expanded clones and increased TCR diversity were shown by the long-lived group, suggesting age selection. Estimates of total diversity based on one million sequenced T cells were regarded as lower bounds and as underestimates. Because the CMV infection status of the donors was unknown, age-related changes in expanded clonotypes may potentially have been confounded.

Libraries were constructed by 5' RACE. Sequencing relied on an Illumina HiSeq 2500. A second PCR of about 6 to 11 cycles was run with a J-beta primer mix and a sample-barcoded 5' primer. A template-switch 5' adaptor carrying 12 random nucleotides introduced a unique molecular identifier onto each TCR beta cDNA molecule. At least 2.5 million CDR3-containing paired-end reads were obtained from each sample. All of the RNA was converted into first-strand cDNA using the Mint cDNA synthesis kit, with a TRBC-specific oligonucleotide serving as the primer. Following uracil-DNA glycosylase treatment, a first 18-cycle PCR with universal primers M1SS and BC2_uni_R was performed on all cDNA. Per the source publication's procedure: For normalization, 1 million high-quality reads were randomly selected from each sample, with every read carrying a distinct molecular identifier. Reads with shared molecular identifiers were discarded instead of being binned into consensus sequences. MiTCR, with a Q25 quality threshold and the strictest error-elimination algorithm, was used for CDR3 identification, clonotype clustering and error correction. A nonparametric unseen species model with Euler transformation was used to estimate lower-bound total TCR beta diversity. TCRdb cleaned the public reads at Q25 with fastp, built clones with MiXCR and kept in-frame beta chains. Here each entry gathers all rows of one CDR3 protein and keeps the most common genes and DNA. The V and J calls come from TCRdb's annotation, not from the publication. The sample records about 780,000 distinct CDR3 sequences, approximately 59% of which are singletons. 25% to 30% of the sample belongs to the ten largest clones.

Donors were 30 to 45 systemically healthy Caucasian individuals from Russia aged roughly 6 to 95 years. Each donor gave about 9.8 milliliters of peripheral blood, drawn into EDTA-treated Vacutainer tubes. PBMCs were isolated by Ficoll-Paque density-gradient centrifugation, with at least 7 million obtained per sample. Total RNA was extracted from PBMCs with Trizol reagent, with at least 6 micrograms obtained per sample. Naive CD45RAhigh/CD27high T cell percentages were measured by flow cytometry on a PBMC aliquot from every donor. As concerns this clonotype: Which antigen it targets is not known. No much larger clonotype is one base removed from it; base qualities were not supplied.

A distance of 17 bases separates the germline ends of V and J, which lose 4 bases and 8 bases respectively. CDR1 MGHRA and CDR2 YSYEKL are derived from the germline V gene. Spanning cysteine to phenylalanine, the CDR3 consists of 15 amino acids. Only CDR3 DNA remains: 45 bases, in frame from the first base. The TCR was taken from a young man in good health. Sequenced sample: blood. The sequence is built from TRBV4-1 and TRBJ2-2; there is no confident call for the D gene. CDR3 region: CASSPADSGYGELFF. The DNA reads TGCGCCAGCAGCCCTGCCGACTCCGGCTATGGGGAGCTGTTTTTT.